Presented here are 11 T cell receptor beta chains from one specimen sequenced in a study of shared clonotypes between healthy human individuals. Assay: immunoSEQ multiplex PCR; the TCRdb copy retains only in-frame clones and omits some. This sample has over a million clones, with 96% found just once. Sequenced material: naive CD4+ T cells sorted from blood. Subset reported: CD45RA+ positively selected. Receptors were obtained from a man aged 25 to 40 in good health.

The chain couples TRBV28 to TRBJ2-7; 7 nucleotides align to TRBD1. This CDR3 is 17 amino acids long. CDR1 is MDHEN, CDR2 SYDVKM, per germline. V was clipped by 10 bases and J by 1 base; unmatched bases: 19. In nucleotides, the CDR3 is TGTGCCATCACCCCCCACAGGGGTAAAAGGGCATCCTACGAGCAGTACTTC. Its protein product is CAITPHRGKRASYEQYF. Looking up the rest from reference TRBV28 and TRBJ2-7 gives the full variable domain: DVKVTQSSRYLVKRTGEKVFLECVQDMDHENMFWYRQDPGLGLRLIYFSYDVKMKEKGDIPEGYSVSREKKERFSLILESASTNQTSMYLCAITPHRGKRASYEQYFGPGTRLTVT.

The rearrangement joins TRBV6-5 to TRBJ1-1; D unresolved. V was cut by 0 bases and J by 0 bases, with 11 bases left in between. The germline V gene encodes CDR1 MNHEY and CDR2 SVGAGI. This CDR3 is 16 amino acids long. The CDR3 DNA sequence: TGTGCCAGCAGTTACTCGACCCGGCCTGTGAACACTGAAGCTTTCTTT. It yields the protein CASSYSTRPVNTEAFF.

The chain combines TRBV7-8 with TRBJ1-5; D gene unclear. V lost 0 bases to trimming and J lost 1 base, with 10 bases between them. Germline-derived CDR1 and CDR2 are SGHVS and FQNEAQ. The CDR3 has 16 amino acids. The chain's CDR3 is CASSLARRQSNQPQHF. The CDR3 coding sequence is TGTGCCAGCAGCTTAGCGAGGAGGCAGAGCAATCAGCCCCAGCATTTT. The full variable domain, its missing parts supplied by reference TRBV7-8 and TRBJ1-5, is GAGVSQSPRYKVAKRGQDVALRCDPISGHVSLFWYQQALGQGPEFLTYFQNEAQLDKSGLPSDRFFAERPEGSVSTLKIQRTQQEDSAVYLCASSLARRQSNQPQHFGDGTRLSIL.

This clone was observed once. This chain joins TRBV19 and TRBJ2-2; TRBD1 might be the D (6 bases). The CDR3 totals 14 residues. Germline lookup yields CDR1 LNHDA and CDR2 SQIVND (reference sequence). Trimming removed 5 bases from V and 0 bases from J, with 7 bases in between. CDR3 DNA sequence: TGTGCCAGTAGTGAGGGGGCGAACACCGGGGAGCTGTTTTTT. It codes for CASSEGANTGELFF.

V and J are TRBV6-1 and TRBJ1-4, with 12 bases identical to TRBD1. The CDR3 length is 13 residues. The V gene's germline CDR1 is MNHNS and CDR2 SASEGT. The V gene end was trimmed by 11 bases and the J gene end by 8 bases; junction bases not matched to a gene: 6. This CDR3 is CAPGQGAGEKLFF. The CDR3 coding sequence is TGTGCCCCGGGACAGGGGGCGGGGGAAAAACTGTTTTTT.

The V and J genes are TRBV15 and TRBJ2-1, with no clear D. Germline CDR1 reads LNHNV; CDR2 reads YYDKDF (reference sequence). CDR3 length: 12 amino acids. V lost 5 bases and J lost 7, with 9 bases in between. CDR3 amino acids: CATSPGLNEQFF. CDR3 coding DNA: TGTGCCACCAGCCCAGGCTTGAATGAGCAGTTCTTC.

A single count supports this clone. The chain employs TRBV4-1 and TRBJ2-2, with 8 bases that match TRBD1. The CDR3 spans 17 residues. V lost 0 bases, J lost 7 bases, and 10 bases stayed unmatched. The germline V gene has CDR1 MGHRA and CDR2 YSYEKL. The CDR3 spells CASSQEPGQGWDGELFF. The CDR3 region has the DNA TGCGCCAGCAGCCAAGAGCCCGGACAGGGCTGGGACGGGGAGCTGTTTTTT.

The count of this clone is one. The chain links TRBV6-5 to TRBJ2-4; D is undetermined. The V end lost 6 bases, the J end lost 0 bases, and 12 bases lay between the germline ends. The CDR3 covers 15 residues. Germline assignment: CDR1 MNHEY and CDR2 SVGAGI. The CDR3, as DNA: TGTGCCAGCAGCAGGATCACGGAAGCCAAAAACATTCAGTACTTC. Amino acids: CASSRITEAKNIQYF.

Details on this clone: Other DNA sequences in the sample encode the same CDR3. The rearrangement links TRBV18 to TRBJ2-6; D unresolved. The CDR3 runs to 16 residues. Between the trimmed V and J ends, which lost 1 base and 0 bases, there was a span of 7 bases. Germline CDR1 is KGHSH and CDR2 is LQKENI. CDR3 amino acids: CASSPLGNSGANVLTF. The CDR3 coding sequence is TGTGCCAGCTCACCACTGGGAAACTCTGGGGCCAACGTCCTGACTTTC.

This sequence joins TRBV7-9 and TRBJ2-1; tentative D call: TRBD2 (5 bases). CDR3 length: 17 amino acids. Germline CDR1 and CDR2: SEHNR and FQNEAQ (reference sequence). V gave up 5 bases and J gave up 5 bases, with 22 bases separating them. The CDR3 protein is CASSPVGWETAHNEQFF. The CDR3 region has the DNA TGTGCCAGCAGCCCGGTGGGGTGGGAGACGGCCCACAATGAGCAGTTCTTC.

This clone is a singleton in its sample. The CDR3 coding sequence is TGTGCCAGCAGTTTAAACGCGGCCTCTGGAAACACCATATATTTT. It specifies CASSLNAASGNTIYF. The gene calls are TRBV28 and TRBJ1-3, with D unresolved. Trimming took 2 bases from V and 0 from J, leaving 8 bases between them. Germline V gene sequence: CDR1 MDHEN, CDR2 SYDVKM. The CDR3 is made up of 15 amino acids.